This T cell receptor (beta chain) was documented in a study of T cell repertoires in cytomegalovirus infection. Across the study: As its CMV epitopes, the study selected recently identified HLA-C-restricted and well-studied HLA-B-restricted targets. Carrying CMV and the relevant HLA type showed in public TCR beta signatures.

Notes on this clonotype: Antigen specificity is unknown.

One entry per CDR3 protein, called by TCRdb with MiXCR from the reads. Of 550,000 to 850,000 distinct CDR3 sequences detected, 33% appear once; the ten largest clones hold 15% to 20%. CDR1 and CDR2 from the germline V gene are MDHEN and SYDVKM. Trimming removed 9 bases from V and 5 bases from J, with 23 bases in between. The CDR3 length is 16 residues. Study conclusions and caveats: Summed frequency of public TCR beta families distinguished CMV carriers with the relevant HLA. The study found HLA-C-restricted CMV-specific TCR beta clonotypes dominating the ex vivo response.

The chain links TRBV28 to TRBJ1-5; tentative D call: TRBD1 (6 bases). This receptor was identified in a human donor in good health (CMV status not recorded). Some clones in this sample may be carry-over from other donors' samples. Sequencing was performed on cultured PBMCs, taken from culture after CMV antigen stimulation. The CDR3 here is CASHAFWTAVDQPQHF. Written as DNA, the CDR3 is TGTGCCAGTCATGCATTTTGGACAGCGGTGGATCAGCCCCAGCATTTT.